A selection of T cell receptor beta chains follows, all from one sample in a study of T cells in Graves' hyperthyroidism and ophthalmopathy. TCRdb re-analysed the multiplex PCR reads in MiXCR, keeping a single row per CDR3 protein. This repertoire shows approximately 300,000 distinct CDR3 sequences, approximately 17% found once; its top ten account for around 57%. The sequenced material came from blood. The source of these receptors is a woman aged 60-75 years with Graves' ophthalmopathy. CDR3s include the opening cysteine and the closing phenylalanine or tryptophan. Each record gives: clone size, V gene, D gene, J gene, CDR3 protein, CDR3 DNA. The D gene is left open where the match is weak. The size entry is marked missing in some rows and otherwise reads once, few, many or a size class.

abundance: .
v_gene: TRBV29-1
d_gene: TRBD2
j_gene: TRBJ2-7
CDR3aa: CSGPLAGGRSGISYEQYF
CDR3nt: TGCAGCGGTCCACTAGCGGGGGGGAGAAGCGGGATCTCCTACGAGCAGTACTTC

abundance: many
v_gene: TRBV12-3/TRBV12-4
d_gene: .
j_gene: TRBJ2-7
CDR3aa: CASSFGGGDPDEQYF
CDR3nt: TGTGCCAGCAGTTTCGGTGGCGGGGATCCGGACGAGCAGTACTTC

abundance: many
v_gene: TRBV28
d_gene: .
j_gene: TRBJ2-7
CDR3aa: CASSFSYVPPTYEQYF
CDR3nt: TGTGCCAGCAGTTTTTCTTATGTTCCTCCGACCTACGAGCAGTACTTC

abundance: few
v_gene: TRBV20-1
d_gene: TRBD1
j_gene: TRBJ1-6
CDR3aa: CSARPRDRVWLGSYNSPLHF
CDR3nt: TGCAGTGCTAGGCCCAGGGACAGGGTTTGGTTAGGCTCCTATAATTCACCCCTCCACTTT

abundance: many
v_gene: TRBV10-3
d_gene: TRBD1
j_gene: TRBJ2-5
CDR3aa: CAISHPGQGQETQYF
CDR3nt: TGTGCCATCAGCCATCCGGGACAGGGTCAAGAGACCCAGTACTTC

abundance: many
v_gene: TRBV4-3
d_gene: TRBD2
j_gene: TRBJ2-2
CDR3aa: CASSQVLAGFANTGELFF
CDR3nt: TGCGCCAGCAGCCAAGTCCTAGCGGGGTTCGCGAACACCGGGGAGCTGTTTTTT

abundance: many
v_gene: TRBV6-5
d_gene: .
j_gene: TRBJ2-7
CDR3aa: CASSYSIAAQGEQYF
CDR3nt: TGTGCCAGCAGTTACTCGATCGCCGCACAAGGCGAGCAGTACTTC

abundance: many
v_gene: TRBV10-3
d_gene: TRBD2
j_gene: TRBJ2-1
CDR3aa: CAISDPRLAVSSYNEQFF
CDR3nt: TGTGCCATCAGTGATCCAAGACTAGCCGTAAGCTCCTACAATGAGCAGTTCTTC

abundance: many
v_gene: TRBV7-2
d_gene: TRBD2
j_gene: TRBJ2-2
CDR3aa: CASSFSGRGTGELFF
CDR3nt: TGTGCCAGCAGCTTTAGCGGGAGAGGGACCGGGGAGCTGTTTTTT

abundance: .
v_gene: TRBV24-1
d_gene: .
j_gene: TRBJ2-3
CDR3aa: CATSREADTQYF
CDR3nt: TGTGCCACCAGCAGGGAGGCAGATACGCAGTATTTT

abundance: many
v_gene: TRBV2
d_gene: TRBD1
j_gene: TRBJ1-5
CDR3aa: CASSYGTGGQPQHF
CDR3nt: TGTGCCAGCAGTTACGGGACAGGGGGTCAGCCCCAGCATTTT

abundance: many
v_gene: TRBV6-6
d_gene: TRBD1
j_gene: TRBJ1-1
CDR3aa: CASSYSTYPDRATEAFF
CDR3nt: TGTGCCAGCAGTTACTCGACGTACCCGGACAGGGCCACTGAAGCTTTCTTT

abundance: many
v_gene: TRBV6-5
d_gene: TRBD1
j_gene: TRBJ1-6
CDR3aa: CASSYHGQGNSPLHF
CDR3nt: TGTGCCAGCAGTTACCACGGACAGGGAAATTCACCCCTCCACTTT

abundance: .
v_gene: TRBV4-1
d_gene: .
j_gene: TRBJ2-3
CDR3aa: CASSQAPRGLPRDTQYF
CDR3nt: TGCGCCAGCAGCCAAGCTCCCCGGGGCCTGCCCCGCGATACGCAGTATTTT

abundance: few
v_gene: TRBV7-9
d_gene: .
j_gene: TRBJ2-7
CDR3aa: CASSSIGGVAYEQYF
CDR3nt: TGTGCCAGCAGCTCTATAGGCGGAGTGGCCTACGAGCAGTACTTC

abundance: .
v_gene: TRBV9
d_gene: .
j_gene: TRBJ1-4
CDR3aa: CASSQGPANEKLFF
CDR3nt: TGTGCCAGCAGCCAGGGACCGGCGAATGAAAAACTGTTTTTT

abundance: many
v_gene: TRBV7-9
d_gene: .
j_gene: TRBJ2-3
CDR3aa: CASSFQVTDTQYF
CDR3nt: TGTGCCAGCAGCTTTCAGGTCACAGATACGCAGTATTTT

abundance: many
v_gene: TRBV9
d_gene: .
j_gene: TRBJ2-5
CDR3aa: CASSVAGGETQYF
CDR3nt: TGTGCCAGCAGCGTAGCTGGAGGGGAGACCCAGTACTTC

abundance: many
v_gene: TRBV6-1
d_gene: TRBD1
j_gene: TRBJ2-5
CDR3aa: CASSLLQGGETQYF
CDR3nt: TGTGCCAGCAGTTTGTTACAGGGGGGAGAGACCCAGTACTTC

abundance: .
v_gene: TRBV27
d_gene: .
j_gene: TRBJ2-6
CDR3aa: CASGYSGANVLTF
CDR3nt: TGTGCCAGCGGCTACTCTGGGGCCAACGTCCTGACTTTC

abundance: .
v_gene: TRBV7-9
d_gene: TRBD1
j_gene: TRBJ2-5
CDR3aa: CASSRQGWEETQYF
CDR3nt: TGTGCCAGCAGCCGACAGGGTTGGGAAGAGACCCAGTACTTC

abundance: many
v_gene: TRBV6-6
d_gene: .
j_gene: TRBJ2-3
CDR3aa: CASSYPGSDPATQYF
CDR3nt: TGTGCCAGCAGTTACCCCGGCAGTGACCCAGCTACGCAGTATTTT

abundance: many
v_gene: TRBV6-2/TRBV6-3
d_gene: TRBD1
j_gene: TRBJ2-1
CDR3aa: CASSSHLPGQGASYNEQFF
CDR3nt: TGTGCCAGCAGTTCCCACCTCCCGGGACAGGGAGCCTCCTACAATGAGCAGTTCTTC

abundance: .
v_gene: TRBV12-3/TRBV12-4
d_gene: .
j_gene: TRBJ2-4
CDR3aa: CASSLGGLAKNIQYF
CDR3nt: TGTGCCAGCAGTTTAGGCGGACTAGCCAAAAACATTCAGTACTTC

abundance: many
v_gene: TRBV19
d_gene: .
j_gene: TRBJ1-1
CDR3aa: CASKGRGANTEAFF
CDR3nt: TGTGCCAGTAAGGGCAGGGGAGCGAACACTGAAGCTTTCTTT

abundance: few
v_gene: TRBV5-4
d_gene: .
j_gene: TRBJ2-1
CDR3aa: CASSRGSSSSYNEQFF
CDR3nt: TGTGCCAGCAGCCGAGGGTCCTCAAGCTCCTACAATGAGCAGTTCTTC

abundance: many
v_gene: TRBV10-3
d_gene: TRBD2
j_gene: TRBJ2-7
CDR3aa: CAIRGTSGSSEQYF
CDR3nt: TGTGCCATCAGGGGGACTAGCGGGAGTTCCGAGCAGTACTTC

abundance: many
v_gene: TRBV28
d_gene: .
j_gene: TRBJ1-2
CDR3aa: CASSHSTGPSGYTF
CDR3nt: TGTGCCAGCAGTCACTCGACAGGCCCGTCTGGCTACACCTTC

abundance: many
v_gene: TRBV7-2
d_gene: .
j_gene: TRBJ2-7
CDR3aa: CASSLAWQVEQYF
CDR3nt: TGTGCCAGCAGCTTAGCGTGGCAGGTCGAGCAGTACTTC

abundance: many
v_gene: TRBV18
d_gene: .
j_gene: TRBJ2-2
CDR3aa: CASSRALTNTGELFF
CDR3nt: TGTGCCAGCTCACGGGCTCTCACGAACACCGGGGAGCTGTTTTTT

abundance: many
v_gene: TRBV27
d_gene: TRBD1
j_gene: TRBJ1-5
CDR3aa: CASSGTGVLPQHF
CDR3nt: TGTGCCAGCTCCGGGACAGGGGTTTTGCCCCAGCATTTT

abundance: .
v_gene: TRBV4-1
d_gene: .
j_gene: TRBJ1-2
CDR3aa: CASSPPLKTQYFGPGTRRNYGYTF
CDR3nt: .